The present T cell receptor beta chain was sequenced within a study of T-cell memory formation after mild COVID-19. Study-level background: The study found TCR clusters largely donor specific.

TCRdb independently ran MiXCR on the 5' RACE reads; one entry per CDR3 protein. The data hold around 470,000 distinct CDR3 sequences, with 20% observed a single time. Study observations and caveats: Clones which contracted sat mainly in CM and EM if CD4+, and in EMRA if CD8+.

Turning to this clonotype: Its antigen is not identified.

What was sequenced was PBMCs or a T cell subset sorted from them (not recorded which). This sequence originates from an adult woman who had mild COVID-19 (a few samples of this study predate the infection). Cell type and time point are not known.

In DNA form, the CDR3 reads TGTGCCAGCAGCCGGGGGGACACTGAAGCTTTCTTT. It encodes CASSRGDTEAFF. The chain carries TRBV4-2 and TRBJ1-1, with D possibly TRBD1 on 5 matching bases. V was pared by 4 bases and J by 3 bases, with 6 bases between. The CDR3 has 12 amino acids. Germline CDR1 is LGHNA and CDR2 is YNFKEQ.